This T cell receptor beta chain stems from a study of shared clonotypes between healthy human individuals. Across the whole study: A donor's plate count was three for CD4 naive and three for CD4 memory; CD8 naive had two and CD8 memory one. Study findings and constraints: Shared across a few donors were roughly 5% of the naive CD4 clonotypes. Larger richness was generally estimated for naive than memory subsets.

Terminally differentiated effector memory CD45RA+ cells were excluded from the naive CD8 cells, which were CD45RO-negative and positively selected for CCR7. Every contributor of samples was a Caucasian grown-up residing in Nashville, Tennessee. The V gene's germline CDR1 is SGDLS and CDR2 YYNGEE. This CDR3 is built from 13 residues. The ends were cut back, 0 bases at V and 4 bases at J, with 5 bases in the middle. About this clone: The antigen is unknown. This sample includes further DNA sequences coding for the same CDR3.

Profiling relied on immunoSEQ multiplex PCR, and the TCRdb table lists in-frame clones only, not all of them. Of millions of clones detected, less than 95% appear once; the ten largest clones hold around 1.1%. The TCR originated in a man aged 18 to 30 in good health. Specimen: naive CD8+ T cells sorted from blood. This sequence joins TRBV9 and TRBJ1-5, with D uncertain. The CDR3 sequence: CASSVDVNQPQHF. The CDR3 DNA reads as TGTGCCAGCAGCGTAGATGTGAATCAGCCCCAGCATTTT.